This T cell receptor (beta chain) was obtained from a study of spatial heterogeneity in lung cancer. In this sample, this clonotype turned up many times. Each CDR3 protein gets one entry after TCRdb re-called the 5' RACE reads with MiXCR. The sample has roughly 54,000 distinct CDR3 sequences; 7.5% to 9% are singletons. Time point: sample taken at primary tumor resection. In each case, whole RNA from tumor, nontumor lung or frozen PBMC was sequenced unsorted. The J segment lost 2 bases and the V segment lost 2 bases, leaving 3 bases of the junction unmatched. CDR3 length equals 14 residues. Per germline, CDR1 MNHEY and CDR2 SMNVEV (reference sequence).

The receptor's source is a female donor with early-stage non-small cell lung cancer. The source was PBMCs, collected at surgery. The rearrangement joins TRBV27 to TRBJ2-7; 7 bases map to TRBD1. CDR3 sequence reads: CASSLGRGTYEQYF. The CDR3, as DNA: TGTGCCAGCAGTTTAGGCAGGGGGACCTACGAGCAGTACTTC.